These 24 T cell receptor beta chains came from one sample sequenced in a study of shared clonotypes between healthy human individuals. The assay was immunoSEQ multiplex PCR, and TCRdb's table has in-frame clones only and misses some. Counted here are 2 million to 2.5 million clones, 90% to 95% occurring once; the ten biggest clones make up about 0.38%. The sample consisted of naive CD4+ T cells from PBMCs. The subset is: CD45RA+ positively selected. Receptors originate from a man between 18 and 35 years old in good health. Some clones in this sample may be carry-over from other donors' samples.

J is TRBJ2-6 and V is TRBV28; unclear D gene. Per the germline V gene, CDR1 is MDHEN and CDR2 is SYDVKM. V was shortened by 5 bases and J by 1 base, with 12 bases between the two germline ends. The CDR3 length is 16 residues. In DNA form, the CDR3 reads TGTGCCAGCAGTCCAATCGACGGATCTGGGGCCAACGTCCTGACTTTC. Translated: CASSPIDGSGANVLTF.

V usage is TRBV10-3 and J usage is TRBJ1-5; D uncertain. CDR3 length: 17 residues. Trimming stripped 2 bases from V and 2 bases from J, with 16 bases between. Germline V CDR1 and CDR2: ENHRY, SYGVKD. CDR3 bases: TGTGCCATCAGTGAGGAGAAGCCTCCAAGAGGCAATCAGCCCCAGCATTTT. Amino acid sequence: CAISEEKPPRGNQPQHF.

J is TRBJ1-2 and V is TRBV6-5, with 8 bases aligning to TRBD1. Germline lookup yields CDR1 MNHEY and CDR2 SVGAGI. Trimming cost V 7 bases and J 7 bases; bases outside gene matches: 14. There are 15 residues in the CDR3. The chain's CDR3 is CASNEYQQGEAGYTF. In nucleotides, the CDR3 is TGTGCCAGCAACGAGTACCAACAGGGGGAGGCTGGCTACACCTTC.

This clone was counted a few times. Here the CDR3 DNA reads TGCGCCAGCAGCCAAGGTACATTTCGGGGGGGCAATCAGCCCCAGCATTTT. Its protein product is CASSQGTFRGGNQPQHF. This rearrangement joins TRBV4-1 to TRBJ1-5, with TRBD1 as a possible D gene (5 bases). This CDR3 has 17 residues. V was clipped by 1 base and J by 2 bases, with 15 bases between them. Per the germline V gene, CDR1 is MGHRA and CDR2 is YSYEKL.

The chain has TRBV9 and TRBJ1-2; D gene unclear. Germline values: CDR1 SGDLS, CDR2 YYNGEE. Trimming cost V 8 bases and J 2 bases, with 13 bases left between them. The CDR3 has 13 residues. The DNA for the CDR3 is TGTGCCAGTCAACACCCGTCAAACTATGGCTACACCTTC. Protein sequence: CASQHPSNYGYTF.

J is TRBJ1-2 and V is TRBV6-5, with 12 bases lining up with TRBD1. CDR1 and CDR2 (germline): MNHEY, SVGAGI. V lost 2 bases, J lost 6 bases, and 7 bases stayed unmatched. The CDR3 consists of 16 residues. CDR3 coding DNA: TGTGCCAGCAGTTACCGACCCGGGACAGGGGGCGATGGCTACACCTTC. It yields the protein CASSYRPGTGGDGYTF.

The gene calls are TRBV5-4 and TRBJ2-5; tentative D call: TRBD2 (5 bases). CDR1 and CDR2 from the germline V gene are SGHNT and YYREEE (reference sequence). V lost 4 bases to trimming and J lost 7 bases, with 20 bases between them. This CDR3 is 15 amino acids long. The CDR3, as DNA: TGTGCCAGCAGCCCCTCAGCGGCAGCCGAGATGACCCAGTACTTC. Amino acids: CASSPSAAAEMTQYF.

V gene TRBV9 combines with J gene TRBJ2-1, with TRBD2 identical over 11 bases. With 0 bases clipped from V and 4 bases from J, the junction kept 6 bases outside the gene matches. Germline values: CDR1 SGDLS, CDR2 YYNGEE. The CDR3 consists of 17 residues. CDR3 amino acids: CASSVDSGRAKYNEQFF. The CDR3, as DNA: TGTGCCAGCAGCGTAGATAGCGGGAGGGCCAAGTACAATGAGCAGTTCTTC.

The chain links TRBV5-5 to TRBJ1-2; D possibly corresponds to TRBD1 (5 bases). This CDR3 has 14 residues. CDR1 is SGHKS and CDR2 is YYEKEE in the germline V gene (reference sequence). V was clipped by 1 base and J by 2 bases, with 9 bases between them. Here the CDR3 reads CASSLFQGNYGYTF. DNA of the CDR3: TGTGCCAGCAGCTTGTTCCAGGGAAACTATGGCTACACCTTC.

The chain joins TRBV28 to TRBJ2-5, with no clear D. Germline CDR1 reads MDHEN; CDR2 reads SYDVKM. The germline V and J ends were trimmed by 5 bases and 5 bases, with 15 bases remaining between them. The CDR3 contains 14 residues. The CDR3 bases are TGTGCCAGCAGTACCCGACGGTCCCCGGAGACCCAGTACTTC. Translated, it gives CASSTRRSPETQYF. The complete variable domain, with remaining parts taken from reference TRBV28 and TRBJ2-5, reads DVKVTQSSRYLVKRTGEKVFLECVQDMDHENMFWYRQDPGLGLRLIYFSYDVKMKEKGDIPEGYSVSREKKERFSLILESASTNQTSMYLCASSTRRSPETQYFGPGTRLLVL.

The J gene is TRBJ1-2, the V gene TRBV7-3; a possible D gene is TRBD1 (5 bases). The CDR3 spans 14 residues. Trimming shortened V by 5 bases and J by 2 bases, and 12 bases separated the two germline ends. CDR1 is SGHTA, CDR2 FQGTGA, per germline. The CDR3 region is CASSLHSGNYGYTF. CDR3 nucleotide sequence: TGTGCCAGCAGCCTGCATTCAGGGAACTATGGCTACACCTTC.

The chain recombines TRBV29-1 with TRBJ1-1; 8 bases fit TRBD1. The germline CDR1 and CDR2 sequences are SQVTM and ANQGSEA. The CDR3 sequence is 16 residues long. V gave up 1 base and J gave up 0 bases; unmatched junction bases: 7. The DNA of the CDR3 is TGCAGCGTTGAAGGCTGGACAGGGTTAATGAACACTGAAGCTTTCTTT. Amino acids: CSVEGWTGLMNTEAFF. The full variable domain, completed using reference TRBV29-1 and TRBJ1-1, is SAVISQKPSRDICQRGTSLTIQCQVDSQVTMMFWYRQQPGQSLTLIATANQGSEATYESGFVIDKFPISRPNLTFSTLTVSNMSPEDSSIYLCSVEGWTGLMNTEAFFGQGTRLTVV.

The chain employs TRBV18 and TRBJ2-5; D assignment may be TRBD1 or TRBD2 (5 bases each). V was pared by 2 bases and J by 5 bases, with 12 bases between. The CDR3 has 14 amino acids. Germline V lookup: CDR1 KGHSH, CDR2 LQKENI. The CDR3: CASSPGDPTETQYF. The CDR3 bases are TGTGCCAGCTCACCAGGGGACCCCACGGAGACCCAGTACTTC.

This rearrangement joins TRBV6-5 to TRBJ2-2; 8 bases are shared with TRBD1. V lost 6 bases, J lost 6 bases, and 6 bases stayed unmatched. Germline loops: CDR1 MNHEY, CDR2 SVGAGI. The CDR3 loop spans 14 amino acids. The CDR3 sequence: CASSRQGSAGELFF. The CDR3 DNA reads TGTGCCAGCAGCAGACAGGGGTCGGCCGGGGAGCTGTTTTTT.

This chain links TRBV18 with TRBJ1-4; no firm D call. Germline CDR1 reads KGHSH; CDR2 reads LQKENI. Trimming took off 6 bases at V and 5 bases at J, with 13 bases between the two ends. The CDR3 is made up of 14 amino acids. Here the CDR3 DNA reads TGTGCCAGCTCTCGGGCCTTACCCAATGAAAAACTGTTTTTT. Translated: CASSRALPNEKLFF.

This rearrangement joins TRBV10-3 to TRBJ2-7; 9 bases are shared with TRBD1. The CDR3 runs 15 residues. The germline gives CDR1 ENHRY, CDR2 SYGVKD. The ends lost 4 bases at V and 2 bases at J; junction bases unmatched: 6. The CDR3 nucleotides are TGTGCCATCAGTGCCCCGGACAGGGGAGCCTACGAGCAGTACTTC. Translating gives CAISAPDRGAYEQYF.

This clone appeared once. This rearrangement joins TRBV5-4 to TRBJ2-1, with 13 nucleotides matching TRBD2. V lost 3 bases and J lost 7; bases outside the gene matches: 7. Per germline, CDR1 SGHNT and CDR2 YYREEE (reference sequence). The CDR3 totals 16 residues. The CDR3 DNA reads TGTGCCAGCAGCTCGGGGACTAGCGGGATGGAAAATGAGCAGTTCTTC. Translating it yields CASSSGTSGMENEQFF.

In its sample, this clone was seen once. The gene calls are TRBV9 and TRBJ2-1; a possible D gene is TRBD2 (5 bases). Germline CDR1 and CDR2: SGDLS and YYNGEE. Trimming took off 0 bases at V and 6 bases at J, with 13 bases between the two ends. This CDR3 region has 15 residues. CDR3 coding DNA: TGTGCCAGCAGCGTAGTGAGCGGACCAACCAATGAGCAGTTCTTC. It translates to CASSVVSGPTNEQFF.

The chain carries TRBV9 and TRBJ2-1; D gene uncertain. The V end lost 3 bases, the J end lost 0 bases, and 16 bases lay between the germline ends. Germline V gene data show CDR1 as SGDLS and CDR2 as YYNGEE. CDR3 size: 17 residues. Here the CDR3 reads CASSAPAPPGSYNEQFF. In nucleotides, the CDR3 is TGTGCCAGCAGCGCCCCGGCCCCCCCGGGCTCCTACAATGAGCAGTTCTTC.

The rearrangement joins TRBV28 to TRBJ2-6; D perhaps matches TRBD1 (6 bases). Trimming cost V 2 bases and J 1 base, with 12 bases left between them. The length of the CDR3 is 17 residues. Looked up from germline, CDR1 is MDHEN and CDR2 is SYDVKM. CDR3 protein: CASSLRGGSSGANVLTF. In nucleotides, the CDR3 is TGTGCCAGCAGTTTAAGAGGGGGTTCTTCTGGGGCCAACGTCCTGACTTTC.

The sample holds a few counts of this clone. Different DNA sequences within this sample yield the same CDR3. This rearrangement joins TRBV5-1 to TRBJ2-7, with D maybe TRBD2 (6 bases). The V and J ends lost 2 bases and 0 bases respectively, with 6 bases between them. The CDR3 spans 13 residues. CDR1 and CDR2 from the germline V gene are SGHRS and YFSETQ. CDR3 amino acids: CASSFGSSYEQYF. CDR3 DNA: TGCGCCAGCAGCTTCGGGAGCTCCTACGAGCAGTACTTC.

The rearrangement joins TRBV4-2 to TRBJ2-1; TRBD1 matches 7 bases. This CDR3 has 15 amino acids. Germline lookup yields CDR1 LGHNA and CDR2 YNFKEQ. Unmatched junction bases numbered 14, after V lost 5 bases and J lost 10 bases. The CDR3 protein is CASSLRDRDIGEQFF. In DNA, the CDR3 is TGTGCCAGCAGCTTGCGAGACAGGGACATTGGAGAGCAGTTCTTC.

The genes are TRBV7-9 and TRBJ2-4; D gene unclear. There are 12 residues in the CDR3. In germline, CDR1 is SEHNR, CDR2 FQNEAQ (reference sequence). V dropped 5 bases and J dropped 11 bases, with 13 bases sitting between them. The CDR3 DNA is TGTGCCAGCAGCACCCCCTGGGCAGTTCAGTACTTC. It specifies CASSTPWAVQYF.

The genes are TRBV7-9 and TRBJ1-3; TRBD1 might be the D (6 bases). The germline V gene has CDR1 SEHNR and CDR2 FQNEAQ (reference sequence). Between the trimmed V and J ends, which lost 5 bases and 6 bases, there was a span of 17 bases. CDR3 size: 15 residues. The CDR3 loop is CASSAYRARENTIYF. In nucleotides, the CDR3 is TGTGCCAGCAGCGCATACAGGGCCAGGGAAAACACCATATATTTT.